Below are 20 T cell receptor beta chains sequenced from a single sample in a study of CD8 T cells in ankylosing spondylitis. Regarding the study as a whole: A TCR beta motif of 7 to 9 highly homologous variants seemed to mark ankylosing spondylitis blood.

Antigens of these TCRs are unknown. MiXCR, run by TCRdb on the 5' RACE reads, gives a single entry per CDR3 protein. The sample holds 200,000 to 250,000 distinct CDR3 sequences; around 19% are singletons and the top ten take more than 40%. Material: blood, either unsorted or a sorted T cell fraction (not recorded which). The receptors were gathered from a male donor with ankylosing spondylitis.

The sample holds one count of this clonotype. This chain connects TRBV19 to TRBJ2-3; TRBD2 matches 9 bases. The CDR3 runs to 16 residues. Per the germline V gene, CDR1 is LNHDA and CDR2 is SQIVND (reference sequence). V was clipped by 6 bases and J by 5 bases; unmatched bases: 12. CDR3 in DNA: TGTGCCAGTAGCGAAGGGGGAGCGGGAGGAGGAGATACGCAGTATTTT. Amino acid sequence: CASSEGGAGGGDTQYF.

Ten or more counts support this clonotype. The chain uses TRBV7-9 and TRBJ2-7; 7 bases match TRBD1. The ends lost 0 bases at V and 4 bases at J; junction bases unmatched: 6. The germline V gene has CDR1 SEHNR and CDR2 FQNEAQ (reference sequence). The CDR3 sequence is 15 residues long. The CDR3 loop reads CASSLAYGQAYEQYF. In DNA, the CDR3 is TGTGCCAGCAGCTTAGCGTACGGACAGGCATACGAGCAGTACTTC.

There are a few counts of this clonotype. The gene calls are TRBV15 and TRBJ1-6; D is uncertain. This CDR3 has 15 residues. Trimming took off 1 base at V and 6 bases at J, with 10 bases between the two ends. The germline V gene encodes CDR1 LNHNV and CDR2 YYDKDF (reference sequence). The CDR3 DNA is TGTGCCACCAGCAGAGGGGGAGAACGTAATTCACCCCTCCACTTT. It codes for CATSRGGERNSPLHF.

The chain carries TRBV6-1 and TRBJ1-2, with D uncertain. Germline CDR1 and CDR2: MNHNS and SASEGT. V lost 0 bases to trimming and J lost 5 bases, with 10 bases between them. The CDR3 extends over 14 amino acids. CDR3 DNA: TGTGCCAGCAGTGAAGCGTCTTGGGTTTATGGCTACACCTTC. Amino acid sequence: CASSEASWVYGYTF.

The CDR3 region is CASSEVLLNEQFF. In DNA, the CDR3 is TGTGCCAGCAGTGAAGTCCTTCTAAATGAGCAGTTCTTC. V and J are TRBV2 and TRBJ2-1, with D unresolved. The CDR3 is 13 amino acids. V lost 1 base, J lost 7 bases, and 8 bases lay in between. CDR1 is SNHLY, CDR2 FYNNEI, per germline.

This clonotype came up a few times. The gene calls are TRBV18 and TRBJ2-5; TRBD1 matches 7 bases. CDR1 and CDR2 from the germline V gene are KGHSH and LQKENI. The J segment lost 2 bases and the V segment lost 6 bases, leaving 3 bases of the junction unmatched. The CDR3 is 13 residues long. The CDR3 sequence: CASSPGQQETQYF. CDR3 nucleotide sequence: TGTGCCAGCTCTCCGGGACAGCAAGAGACCCAGTACTTC. Full variable domain (outside the CDR3, taken from reference TRBV18 and TRBJ2-5): NAGVMQNPRHLVRRRGQEARLRCSPMKGHSHVYWYRQLPEEGLKFMVYLQKENIIDESGMPKERFSAEFPKEGPSILRIQQVVRGDSAAYFCASSPGQQETQYFGPGTRLLVL.

The rearrangement uses TRBV12-5 and TRBJ2-5, with 7 nucleotides matching TRBD1. Trimming took 0 bases from V and 2 from J; bases not matched to a gene: 3. Germline CDR1 and CDR2: LGHNT and FRNRAP. The CDR3 is 15 residues long. CDR3 coding DNA: TGTGCTAGTGGTTTGGTCGGGACAGAACAAGAGACCCAGTACTTC. Translation: CASGLVGTEQETQYF.

There are a few counts of this clonotype. CDR3 coding DNA: TGCAGTGCTAGAGATCCCCTAGCGGGAGGGTTGAGCAATGAGCAGTTCTTC. Translating gives CSARDPLAGGLSNEQFF. The rearrangement links TRBV20-1 to TRBJ2-1; 12 bases align to TRBD2. The V gene end was trimmed by 0 bases and the J gene end by 6 bases; junction bases not matched to a gene: 9. The CDR3 contains 17 residues. Per the germline V gene, CDR1 is DFQATT and CDR2 is SNEGSKA (reference sequence).

Concerning this clonotype itself: A much more abundant neighbour one base away suggests this may be a read error. The genes are TRBV7-6 and TRBJ2-1; D is unclear. Germline-derived CDR1 and CDR2 are SGHVS and FNYEAQ. The CDR3 has 12 amino acids. V was clipped by 6 bases and J by 6 bases, with 9 bases between them. Written as DNA, the CDR3 is TGTGCCAGCAGTCCCGGGCTCAATGAGCAGTTCTTC. Translating gives CASSPGLNEQFF.

The chain carries TRBV12-3 or TRBV12-4 and TRBJ2-5, with TRBD1 matching over 7 bases. The V and J ends lost 6 bases and 0 bases, in that order; junction bases with no gene match: 4. The CDR3 is 14 residues long. CDR3: CASSQDRDQETQYF. The CDR3 bases are TGTGCCAGCAGCCAAGACAGGGACCAAGAGACCCAGTACTTC.

This clonotype has only a few counts. The chain couples TRBV11-2 to TRBJ2-1; possible D gene TRBD2, 5 bases. This CDR3 is 15 amino acids long. Per the germline V gene, CDR1 is SGHAT and CDR2 is FQNNGV. The V end was cut by 1 base, the J end by 2 bases, with 9 bases between. The CDR3 loop reads CASSLGASTYNEQFF. CDR3 coding DNA: TGTGCCAGCAGCTTAGGGGCTAGCACCTACAATGAGCAGTTCTTC.

The rearrangement uses TRBV2 and TRBJ2-7; D remains unclear. Germline-derived CDR1 and CDR2 are SNHLY and FYNNEI. There are 13 residues in the CDR3. V lost 3 bases and J 0 bases, leaving 6 bases between the germline ends. CDR3 sequence (DNA): TGTGCCAGCAGTGATTACAGCTCCTACGAGCAGTACTTC. Protein product: CASSDYSSYEQYF.

This clonotype was detected only a few times. The rearrangement uses TRBV29-1 and TRBJ1-3; 8 bases match TRBD1. The CDR3 is made up of 17 amino acids. The V and J ends lost 6 bases and 3 bases, in that order; junction bases with no gene match: 16. Germline V gene data show CDR1 as SQVTM and CDR2 as ANQGSEA. The DNA of the CDR3 is TGCAGCGTCCTCCCCCTTTCGACAGGGGCTGATGGAAACACCATATATTTT. This gives the protein CSVLPLSTGADGNTIYF.

The table lists this clonotype with a few counts. The J gene is TRBJ2-4, the V gene TRBV6-2 or TRBV6-3, with D perhaps being TRBD1 or TRBD2 (5 bases each). Germline CDR1 is MNHEY and CDR2 is SVGEGT. V lost 7 bases and J lost 0, with 10 bases in between. This CDR3 spans 14 amino acids. The CDR3, as DNA: TGTGCCAGCACCTCCGGGACAGCCAAAAACATTCAGTACTTC. It codes for CASTSGTAKNIQYF.

The rearrangement links TRBV5-1 to TRBJ2-7; 7 bases agree with TRBD1. Germline V gene lookup returns CDR1 SGHRS and CDR2 YFSETQ. The CDR3 covers 15 residues. Losses at the gene ends were 3 bases for V and 0 bases for J; bases not matched to a gene: 6. CDR3 bases: TGCGCCAGCAGCTCTATCCGGGACAGCTCCTACGAGCAGTACTTC. It codes for CASSSIRDSSYEQYF. The full variable domain, completed using reference TRBV5-1 and TRBJ2-7, is KAGVTQTPRYLIKTRGQQVTLSCSPISGHRSVSWYQQTPGQGLQFLFEYFSETQRNKGNFPGRFSGRQFSNSRSEMNVSTLELGDSALYLCASSSIRDSSYEQYFGPGTRLTVT.

This CDR3 is CASSFELDAADTQYF. In DNA form, the CDR3 reads TGTGCCAGCAGTTTCGAGTTGGATGCAGCTGATACGCAGTATTTT. The genes are TRBV12-3 or TRBV12-4 and TRBJ2-3; D is undetermined. V gave up 3 bases and J gave up 6 bases, with 16 bases separating them. This CDR3 has 15 amino acids.

This clonotype came up a few times. V and J are TRBV6-1 and TRBJ2-7; perhaps TRBD2 as D (5 bases). The CDR3 is 16 residues long. V lost 6 bases to trimming and J lost 0 bases, with 18 bases between them. Germline V gene lookup returns CDR1 MNHNS and CDR2 SASEGT. This CDR3 reads CASSFEAGSPSYEQYF. The CDR3 DNA sequence: TGTGCCAGCAGCTTTGAGGCGGGTTCTCCCTCCTACGAGCAGTACTTC.

This clonotype was seen repeatedly, ten times or more. This chain connects TRBV3-1 to TRBJ2-5; D remains unclear. The CDR3 length is 14 residues. The V end lost 5 bases, the J end lost 2 bases, and 12 bases lay between the germline ends. Per germline, CDR1 LGHDT and CDR2 YNNKEL (reference sequence). The CDR3 nucleotides read TGTGCCAGCAGCGATTTGGACCTACAAGAGACCCAGTACTTC. Translation: CASSDLDLQETQYF.

This clonotype was picked up a small number of times. The chain recombines TRBV10-2 with TRBJ2-1; 7 bases match TRBD1. From germline, CDR1 is WSHSY and CDR2 SAAADI. This CDR3 is built from 11 residues. V lost 10 bases, J lost 13 bases, and 10 bases stayed unmatched. In DNA form, the CDR3 reads TGCGCCACCGCTGAAGGGGGCCATCAGTTCTTC. This codes for CATAEGGHQFF.

In DNA, the CDR3 is TGTGCCAGCAGTTTGGGGTCCGGGAGTGCAGATACGCAGTATTTT. Translated: CASSLGSGSADTQYF. The rearrangement uses TRBV28 and TRBJ2-3; D possibly corresponds to TRBD2 (6 bases). Trimming removed 3 bases from V and 4 bases from J, with 14 bases in between. Germline values: CDR1 MDHEN, CDR2 SYDVKM. This CDR3 has 15 residues.